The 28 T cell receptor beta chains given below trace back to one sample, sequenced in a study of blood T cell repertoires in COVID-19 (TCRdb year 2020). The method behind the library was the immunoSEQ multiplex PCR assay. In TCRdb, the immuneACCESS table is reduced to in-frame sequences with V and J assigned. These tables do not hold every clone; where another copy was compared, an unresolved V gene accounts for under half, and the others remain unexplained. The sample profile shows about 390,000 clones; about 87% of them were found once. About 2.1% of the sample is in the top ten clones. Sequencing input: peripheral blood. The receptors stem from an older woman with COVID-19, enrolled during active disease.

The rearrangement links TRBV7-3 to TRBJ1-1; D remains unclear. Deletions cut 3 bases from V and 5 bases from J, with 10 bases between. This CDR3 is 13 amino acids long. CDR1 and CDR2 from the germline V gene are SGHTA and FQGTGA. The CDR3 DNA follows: TGTGCCAGCAGCTTTACCGCGGGAACTGAAGCTTTCTTT. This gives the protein CASSFTAGTEAFF. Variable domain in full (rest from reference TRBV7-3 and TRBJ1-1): GAGVSQTPSNKVTEKGKYVELRCDPISGHTALYWYRQSLGQGPEFLIYFQGTGAADDSGLPNDRFFAVRPEGSVSTLKIQRTERGDSAVYLCASSFTAGTEAFFGQGTRLTVV.

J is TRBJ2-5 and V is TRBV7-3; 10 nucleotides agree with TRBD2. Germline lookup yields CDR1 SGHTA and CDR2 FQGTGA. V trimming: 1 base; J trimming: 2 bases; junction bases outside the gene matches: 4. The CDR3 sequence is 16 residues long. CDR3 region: CASSLRAGGPQETQYF. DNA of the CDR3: TGTGCCAGCAGCTTAAGAGCGGGGGGGCCTCAAGAGACCCAGTACTTC.

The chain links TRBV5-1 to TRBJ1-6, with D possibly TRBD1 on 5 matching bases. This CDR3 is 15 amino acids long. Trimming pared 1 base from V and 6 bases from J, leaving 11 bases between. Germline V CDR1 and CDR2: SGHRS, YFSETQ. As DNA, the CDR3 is TGCGCCAGCAGCTTGTCCTTGGGGGGTAATTCACCCCTCCACTTT. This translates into CASSLSLGGNSPLHF.

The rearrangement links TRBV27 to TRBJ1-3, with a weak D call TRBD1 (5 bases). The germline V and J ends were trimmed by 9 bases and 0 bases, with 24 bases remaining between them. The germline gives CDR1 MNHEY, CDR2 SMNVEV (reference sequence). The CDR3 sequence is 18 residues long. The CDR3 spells CARDRGGEEGRSGNTIYF. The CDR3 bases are TGTGCCAGGGACCGGGGCGGGGAAGAGGGGCGCTCTGGAAACACCATATATTTT.

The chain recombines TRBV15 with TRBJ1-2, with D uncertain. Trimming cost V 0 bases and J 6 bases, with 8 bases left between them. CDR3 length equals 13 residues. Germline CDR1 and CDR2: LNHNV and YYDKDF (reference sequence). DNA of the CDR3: TGTGCCACCAGCAGAGATCTCGGGGATGGCTACACCTTC. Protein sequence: CATSRDLGDGYTF.

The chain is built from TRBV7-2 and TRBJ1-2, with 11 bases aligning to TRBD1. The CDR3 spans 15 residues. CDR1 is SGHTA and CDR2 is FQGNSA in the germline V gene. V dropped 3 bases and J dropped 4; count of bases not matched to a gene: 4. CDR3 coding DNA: TGTGCCAGCAGCTTTAGGGGGACAGGGGGCTATGGCTACACCTTC. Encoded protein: CASSFRGTGGYGYTF.

CDR3 region: CASSPSRIVLAGGETQYF. DNA for the CDR3: TGTGCCAGCAGCCCCAGCAGGATAGTACTAGCGGGGGGTGAGACCCAGTACTTC. The rearrangement uses TRBV7-2 and TRBJ2-5, with 12 positions matching TRBD2. Germline V gene lookup returns CDR1 SGHTA and CDR2 FQGNSA. The V gene end was trimmed by 5 bases and the J gene end by 5 bases; junction bases not matched to a gene: 15. The CDR3 runs to 18 residues.

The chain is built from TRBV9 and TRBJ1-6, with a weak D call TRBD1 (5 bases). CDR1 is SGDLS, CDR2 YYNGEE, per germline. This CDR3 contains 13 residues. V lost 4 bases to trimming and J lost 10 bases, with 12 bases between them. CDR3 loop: CASSTGRGSPLHF. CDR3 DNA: TGTGCCAGCAGCACAGGTAGGGGATCACCCCTCCACTTT.

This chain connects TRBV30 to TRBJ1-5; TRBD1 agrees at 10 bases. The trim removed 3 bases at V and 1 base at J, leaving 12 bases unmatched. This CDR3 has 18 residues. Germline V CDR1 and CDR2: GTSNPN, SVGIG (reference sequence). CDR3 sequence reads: CAWSRRDRGTRSNQPQHF. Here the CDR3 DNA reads TGTGCCTGGAGCCGGCGGGACAGGGGTACGAGGAGCAATCAGCCCCAGCATTTT. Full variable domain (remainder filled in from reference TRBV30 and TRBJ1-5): SQTIHQWPATLVQPVGSPLSLECTVEGTSNPNLYWYRQAAGRGLQLLFYSVGIGQISSEVPQNLSASRPQDRQFILSSKKLLLSDSGFYLCAWSRRDRGTRSNQPQHFGDGTRLSIL.

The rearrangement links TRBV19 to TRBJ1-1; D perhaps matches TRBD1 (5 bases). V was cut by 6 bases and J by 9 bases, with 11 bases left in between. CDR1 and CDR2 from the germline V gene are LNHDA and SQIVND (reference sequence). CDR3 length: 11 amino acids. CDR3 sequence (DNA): TGTGCCAGTAGGAACAGGTCCCAAGCTTTCTTT. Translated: CASRNRSQAFF.

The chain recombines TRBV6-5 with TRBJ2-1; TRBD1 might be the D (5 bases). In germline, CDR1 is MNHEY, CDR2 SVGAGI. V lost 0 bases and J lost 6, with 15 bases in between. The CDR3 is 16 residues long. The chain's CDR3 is CASSYSQALGVNEQFF. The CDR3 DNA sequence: TGTGCCAGCAGTTACTCACAGGCCCTAGGGGTCAATGAGCAGTTCTTC.

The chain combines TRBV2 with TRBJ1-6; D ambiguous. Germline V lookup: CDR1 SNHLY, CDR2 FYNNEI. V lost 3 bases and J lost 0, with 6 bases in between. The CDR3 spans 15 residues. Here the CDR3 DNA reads TGTGCCAGCAGTGATTCTAGCTCCTATAATTCACCCCTCCACTTT. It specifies CASSDSSSYNSPLHF.

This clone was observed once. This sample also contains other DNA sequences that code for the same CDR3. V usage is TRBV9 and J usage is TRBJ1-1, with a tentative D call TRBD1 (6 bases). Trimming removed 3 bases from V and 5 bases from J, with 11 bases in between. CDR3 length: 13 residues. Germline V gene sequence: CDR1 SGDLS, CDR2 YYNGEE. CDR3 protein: CASSAQGRTEAFF. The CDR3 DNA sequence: TGTGCCAGCAGCGCACAGGGAAGGACTGAAGCTTTCTTT.

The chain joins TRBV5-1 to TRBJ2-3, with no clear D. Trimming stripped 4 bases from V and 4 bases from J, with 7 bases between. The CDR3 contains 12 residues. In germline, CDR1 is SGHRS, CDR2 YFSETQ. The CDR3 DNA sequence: TGCGCCAGCAGCGCTAGGTCAGATACGCAGTATTTT. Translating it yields CASSARSDTQYF.

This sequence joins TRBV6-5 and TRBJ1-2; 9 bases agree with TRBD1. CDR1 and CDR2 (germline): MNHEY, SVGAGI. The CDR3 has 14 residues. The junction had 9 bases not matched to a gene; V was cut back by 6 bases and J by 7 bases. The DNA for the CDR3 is TGTGCCAGCAGACCAACGGGACAGGGTGGTGGCTACACCTTC. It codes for CASRPTGQGGGYTF.

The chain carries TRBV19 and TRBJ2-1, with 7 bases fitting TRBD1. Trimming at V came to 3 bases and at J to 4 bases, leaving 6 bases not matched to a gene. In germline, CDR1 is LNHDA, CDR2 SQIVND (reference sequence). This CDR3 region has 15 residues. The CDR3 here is CASSILRDRYNEQFF. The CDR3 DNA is TGTGCCAGTAGTATTCTTAGGGACAGATACAATGAGCAGTTCTTC.

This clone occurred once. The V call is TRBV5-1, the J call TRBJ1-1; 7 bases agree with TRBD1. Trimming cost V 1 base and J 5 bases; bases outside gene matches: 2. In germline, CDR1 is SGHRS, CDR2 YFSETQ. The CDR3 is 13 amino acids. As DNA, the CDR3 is TGCGCCAGCAGCTTGCTACAGGGGACTGAAGCTTTCTTT. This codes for CASSLLQGTEAFF.

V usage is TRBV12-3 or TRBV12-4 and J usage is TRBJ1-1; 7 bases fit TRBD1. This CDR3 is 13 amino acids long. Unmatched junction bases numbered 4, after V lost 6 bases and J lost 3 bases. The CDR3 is CASRLTGYTEAFF. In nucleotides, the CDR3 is TGTGCCAGCAGGTTGACAGGGTACACTGAAGCTTTCTTT.

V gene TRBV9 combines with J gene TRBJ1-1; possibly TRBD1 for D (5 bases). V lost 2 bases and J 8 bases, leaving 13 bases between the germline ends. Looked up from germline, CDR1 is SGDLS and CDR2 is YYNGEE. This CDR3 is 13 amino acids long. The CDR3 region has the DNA TGTGCCAGCAGCGTGGGAGGGGCCCGCGAAGCTTTCTTT. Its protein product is CASSVGGAREAFF.

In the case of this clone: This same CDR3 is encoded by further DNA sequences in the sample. Here the CDR3 DNA reads TGTGCCAGCTCACCGGACTCGAATGAAAAACTGTTTTTT. It is translated as CASSPDSNEKLFF. The V call is TRBV18, the J call TRBJ1-4; D remains ambiguous. The CDR3 totals 13 residues. Per the germline V gene, CDR1 is KGHSH and CDR2 is LQKENI. V was cut by 3 bases and J by 5 bases, with 7 bases left in between.

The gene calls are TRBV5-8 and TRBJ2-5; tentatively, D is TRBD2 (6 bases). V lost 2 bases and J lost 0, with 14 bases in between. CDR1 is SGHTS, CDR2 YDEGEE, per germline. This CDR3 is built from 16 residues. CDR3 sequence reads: CASSLSGTAYQETQYF. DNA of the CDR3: TGTGCCAGCAGCTTATCCGGGACTGCTTACCAAGAGACCCAGTACTTC.

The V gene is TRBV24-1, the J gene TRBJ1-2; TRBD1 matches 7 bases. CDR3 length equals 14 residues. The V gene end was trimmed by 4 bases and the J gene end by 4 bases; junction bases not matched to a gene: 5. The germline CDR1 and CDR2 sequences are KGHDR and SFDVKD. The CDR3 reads CATSDPGQIYGYTF. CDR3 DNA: TGTGCCACCAGTGACCCGGGACAGATCTATGGCTACACCTTC.

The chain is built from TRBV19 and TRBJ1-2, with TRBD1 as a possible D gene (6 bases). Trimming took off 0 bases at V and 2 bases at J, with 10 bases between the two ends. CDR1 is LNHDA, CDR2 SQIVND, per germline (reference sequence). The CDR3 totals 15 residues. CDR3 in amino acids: CASSIDPDRNYGYTF. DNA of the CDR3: TGTGCCAGTAGTATAGATCCCGACAGGAACTATGGCTACACCTTC.

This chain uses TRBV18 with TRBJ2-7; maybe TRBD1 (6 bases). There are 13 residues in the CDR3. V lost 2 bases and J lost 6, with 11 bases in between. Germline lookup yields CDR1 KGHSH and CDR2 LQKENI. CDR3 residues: CASSPVSGAEQYF. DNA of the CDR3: TGTGCCAGCTCACCAGTTTCAGGGGCCGAGCAGTACTTC.

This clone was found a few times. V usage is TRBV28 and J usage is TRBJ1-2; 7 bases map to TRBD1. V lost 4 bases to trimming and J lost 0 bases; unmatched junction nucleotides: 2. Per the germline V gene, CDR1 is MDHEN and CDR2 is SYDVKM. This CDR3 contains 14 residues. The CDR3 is CASSSQGSNYGYTF. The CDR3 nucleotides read TGTGCCAGCAGTTCACAGGGGTCTAACTATGGCTACACCTTC.

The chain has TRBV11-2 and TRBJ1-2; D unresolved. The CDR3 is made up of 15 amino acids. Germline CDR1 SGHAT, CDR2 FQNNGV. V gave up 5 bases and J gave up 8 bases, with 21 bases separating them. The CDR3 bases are TGTGCCAGCAGCCCTGAGCGCCCGGGAATAAAGGGCTACACCTTC. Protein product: CASSPERPGIKGYTF.

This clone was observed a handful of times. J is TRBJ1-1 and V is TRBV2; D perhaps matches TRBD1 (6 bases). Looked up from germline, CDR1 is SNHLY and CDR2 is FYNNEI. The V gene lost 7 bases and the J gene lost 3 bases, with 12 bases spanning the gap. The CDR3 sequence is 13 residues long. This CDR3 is CASNKDSYTEAFF. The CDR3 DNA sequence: TGTGCCAGCAATAAGGACAGTTACACTGAAGCTTTCTTT.

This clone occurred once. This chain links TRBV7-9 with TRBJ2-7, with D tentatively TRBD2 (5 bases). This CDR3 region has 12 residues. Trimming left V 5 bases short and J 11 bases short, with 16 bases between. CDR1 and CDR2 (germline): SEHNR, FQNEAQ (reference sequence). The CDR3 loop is CASSPWTGKKYF. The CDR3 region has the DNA TGTGCCAGCAGCCCCTGGACGGGGAAGAAGTACTTC. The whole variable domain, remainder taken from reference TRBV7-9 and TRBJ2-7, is DTGVSQNPRHKITKRGQNVTFRCDPISEHNRLYWYRQTLGQGPEFLTYFQNEAQLEKSRLLSDRFSAERPKGSFSTLEIQRTEQGDSAMYLCASSPWTGKKYFGPGTRLTVT.